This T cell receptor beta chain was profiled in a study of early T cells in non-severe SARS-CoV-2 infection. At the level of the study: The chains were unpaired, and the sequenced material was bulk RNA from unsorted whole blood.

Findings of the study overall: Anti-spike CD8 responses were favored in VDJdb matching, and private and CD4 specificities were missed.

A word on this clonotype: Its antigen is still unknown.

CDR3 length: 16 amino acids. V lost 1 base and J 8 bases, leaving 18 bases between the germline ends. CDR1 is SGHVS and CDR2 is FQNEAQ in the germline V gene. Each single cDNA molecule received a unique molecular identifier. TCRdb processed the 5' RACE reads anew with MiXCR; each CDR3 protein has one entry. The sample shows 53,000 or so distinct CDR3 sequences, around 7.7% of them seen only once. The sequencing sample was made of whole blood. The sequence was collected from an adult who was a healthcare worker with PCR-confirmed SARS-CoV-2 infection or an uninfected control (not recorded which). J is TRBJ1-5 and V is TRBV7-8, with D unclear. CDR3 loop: CASSLERWTDLKPQHF. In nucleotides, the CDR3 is TGTGCCAGCAGCTTAGAGAGATGGACGGACTTGAAGCCCCAGCATTTT.